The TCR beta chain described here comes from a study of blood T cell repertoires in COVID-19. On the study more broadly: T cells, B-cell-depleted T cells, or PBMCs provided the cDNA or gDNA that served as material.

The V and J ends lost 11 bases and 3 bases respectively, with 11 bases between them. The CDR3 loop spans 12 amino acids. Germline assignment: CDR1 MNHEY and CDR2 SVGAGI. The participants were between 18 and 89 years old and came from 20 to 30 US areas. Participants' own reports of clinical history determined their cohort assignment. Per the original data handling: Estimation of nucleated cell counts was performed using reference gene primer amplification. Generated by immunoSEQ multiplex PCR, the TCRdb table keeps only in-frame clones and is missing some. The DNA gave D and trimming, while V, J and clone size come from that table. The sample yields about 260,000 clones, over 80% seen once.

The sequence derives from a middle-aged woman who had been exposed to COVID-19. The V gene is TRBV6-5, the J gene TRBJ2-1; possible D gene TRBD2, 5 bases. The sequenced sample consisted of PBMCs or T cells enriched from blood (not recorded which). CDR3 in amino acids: CAAGWNYNEQFF. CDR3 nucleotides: TGTGCCGCGGGTTGGAACTACAATGAGCAGTTCTTC.